One and the same sample provided the 11 T cell receptor beta chains below, sequenced in a study of T cell responses to AZD1222 COVID-19 vaccine. Sequencing used immunoSEQ multiplex PCR; TCRdb keeps in-frame clones, though not all of them. The sample consists of 150,000 to 200,000 clones, more than 85% of them appearing once. Material: peripheral blood, obtained on day 0 of AZD1222 vaccination. These receptors originate from an adult in good health.

J is TRBJ2-1 and V is TRBV6-2 or TRBV6-3; D possibly uses TRBD1 or TRBD2 (5 bases each). V lost 3 bases, J lost 3 bases, and 21 bases lay in between. Germline values: CDR1 MNHEY, CDR2 SVGEGT. The length of the CDR3 is 18 residues. The CDR3 is CASSYWVRGRSDYNEQFF. The DNA of the CDR3 is TGTGCCAGCAGTTATTGGGTCCGGGGCCGTAGTGACTACAATGAGCAGTTCTTC.

The chain joins TRBV29-1 to TRBJ1-1, with D possibly TRBD1 on 6 matching bases. Germline V gene sequence: CDR1 SQVTM, CDR2 ANQGSEA. V shed 3 bases and J shed 0 bases, with 11 bases lying between them. The CDR3 length is 14 residues. CDR3 region: CSVDIGGLNTEAFF. CDR3 in DNA: TGCAGCGTTGATATAGGGGGGTTGAACACTGAAGCTTTCTTT.

This rearrangement joins TRBV4-3 to TRBJ2-7; D not resolved. This CDR3 spans 16 amino acids. V lost 0 bases and J lost 2, with 14 bases in between. Germline CDR1 and CDR2: LGHNA and YSLEER. CDR3 amino acids: CASSQDLGILTYEQYF. The CDR3 region has the DNA TGCGCCAGCAGCCAAGATCTGGGGATCTTGACCTACGAGCAGTACTTC.

The genes are TRBV2 and TRBJ2-2; D is perhaps TRBD1 (6 bases). V dropped 1 base and J dropped 1 base, with 7 bases sitting between them. Germline V CDR1 and CDR2: SNHLY, FYNNEI. CDR3 size: 15 residues. The DNA for the CDR3 is TGTGCCAGCAGTGAAGTACAGGGGAACACCGGGGAGCTGTTTTTT. It is translated as CASSEVQGNTGELFF.

The rearrangement joins TRBV18 to TRBJ2-2, with 9 bases matching TRBD2. Per germline, CDR1 KGHSH and CDR2 LQKENI. The CDR3 has 15 amino acids. Trimming removed 4 bases from V and 2 bases from J; junction bases left unmatched: 2. CDR3 protein: CASSRLAANTGELFF. The DNA for the CDR3 is TGTGCCAGCTCACGACTAGCGGCAAACACCGGGGAGCTGTTTTTT.

The chain recombines TRBV6-6 with TRBJ1-6; the match to TRBD1 covers 9 bases. The trim removed 6 bases at V and 5 bases at J, leaving 5 bases unmatched. Per the germline V gene, CDR1 is MNHNY and CDR2 is SVGAGI (reference sequence). The length of the CDR3 is 15 residues. The CDR3 spells CASRYGQGHNSPLHF. CDR3 sequence (DNA): TGTGCCAGCAGATACGGACAGGGGCATAATTCACCCCTCCACTTT.

The V gene is TRBV3-1 (or the pseudogene TRBV3-2), the J gene TRBJ2-5; 9 bases agree with TRBD2. The CDR3 covers 20 residues. CDR1 is LGHDT and CDR2 is YNNKEL in the germline V gene (reference sequence). The junction had 15 bases not matched to a gene; V was cut back by 0 bases and J by 1 base. The DNA for the CDR3 is TGTGCCAGCAGCCAAGAAATGTGGGAAGGGAAGCGGGGGGCCCAAGAGACCCAGTACTTC. Translating gives CASSQEMWEGKRGAQETQYF.

The V and J genes are TRBV7-2 and TRBJ2-3, with 7 nucleotides matching TRBD2. This CDR3 is built from 14 residues. V trimming: 5 bases; J trimming: 2 bases; junction bases outside the gene matches: 4. Per the germline V gene, CDR1 is SGHTA and CDR2 is FQGNSA. CDR3 in DNA: TGTGCCAGCAGCCCGAGCGGGACCACAGATACGCAGTATTTT. Translated, it gives CASSPSGTTDTQYF.

This sequence joins TRBV6-5 and TRBJ1-1, with a weak D call TRBD1 (6 bases). The germline V gene has CDR1 MNHEY and CDR2 SVGAGI. The V end lost 6 bases, the J end lost 1 base, and 15 bases lay between the germline ends. The CDR3 loop spans 15 amino acids. The CDR3 region is CASRRSRGSNTEAFF. CDR3 bases: TGTGCCAGCAGGAGGAGCAGGGGCTCGAACACTGAAGCTTTCTTT.

This clone was counted a single time. J is TRBJ1-5 and V is TRBV19; no clear D gene. With 6 bases removed from V and 6 bases from J, the gap between germline ends came to 12 bases. The germline V gene has CDR1 LNHDA and CDR2 SQIVND (reference sequence). The CDR3 is 13 amino acids. CDR3 region: CASSTQIAQPQHF. In DNA form, the CDR3 reads TGTGCCAGTAGCACGCAAATCGCTCAGCCCCAGCATTTT.

This rearrangement joins TRBV28 to TRBJ1-5; D perhaps matches TRBD1 (6 bases). There are 18 residues in the CDR3. V lost 7 bases, J lost 0 bases, and 22 bases lay in between. Looked up from germline, CDR1 is MDHEN and CDR2 is SYDVKM. The CDR3 is CASIPATGIPPSNQPQHF. The DNA of the CDR3 is TGTGCCAGCATCCCAGCGACAGGAATACCTCCTAGCAATCAGCCCCAGCATTTT.